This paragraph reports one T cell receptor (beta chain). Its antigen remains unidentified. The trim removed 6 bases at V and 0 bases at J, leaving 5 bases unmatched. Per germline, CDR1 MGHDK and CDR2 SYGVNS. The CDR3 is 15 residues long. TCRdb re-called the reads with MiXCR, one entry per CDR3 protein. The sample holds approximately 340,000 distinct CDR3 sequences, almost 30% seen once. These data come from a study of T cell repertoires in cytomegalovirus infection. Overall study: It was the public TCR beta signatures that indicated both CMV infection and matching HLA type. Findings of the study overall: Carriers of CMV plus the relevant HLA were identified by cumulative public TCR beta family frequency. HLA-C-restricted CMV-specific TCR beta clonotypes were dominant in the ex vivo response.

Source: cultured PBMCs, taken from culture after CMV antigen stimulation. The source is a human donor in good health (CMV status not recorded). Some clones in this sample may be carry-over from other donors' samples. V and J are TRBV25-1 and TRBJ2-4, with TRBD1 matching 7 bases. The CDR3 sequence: CASSTGQLAKNIQYF. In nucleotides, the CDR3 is TGTGCCAGCAGCACGGGACAGCTAGCCAAAAACATTCAGTACTTC.